These 31 T cell receptor beta chains came from one sample sequenced in a study of regulatory T cells in long-lasting Graves disease. CDR3 regions were amplified by Arm-PCR using iRepertoire HTBI primers to build TCR beta libraries. Using its own MiXCR run on the multiplex PCR reads, TCRdb lists one record per CDR3 protein. The table shows 400,000 to 500,000 distinct CDR3 sequences, with 15% occurring only once. Sample time point: newly diagnosed GD, antithyroid drugs for less than 3 months. The TCR library was prepared using RNA isolated from PBMCs. These data were likewise used in another study, on T cells in Graves' hyperthyroidism and ophthalmopathy.

The sequencing used peripheral blood mononuclear cells (PBMCs), collected at new diagnosis, from a patient treated with antithyroid drugs. The receptors shown here come from a woman aged 25-40 years with Graves disease.

Only a few counts were recorded for this clonotype. The chain links TRBV15 to TRBJ2-6; TRBD1 or TRBD2 may be the D gene (5 bases each). CDR1 is LNHNV, CDR2 YYDKDF, per germline (reference sequence). The V gene lost 0 bases and the J gene lost 4 bases, with 16 bases spanning the gap. This CDR3 is 18 amino acids long. In nucleotides, the CDR3 is TGTGCCACCAGCAGAGAAGGTTTGGGGACGGCAGGGGCCAACGTCCTGACTTTC. As protein: CATSREGLGTAGANVLTF.

About this clonotype: In this CDR3 the conserved last residue, phenylalanine or tryptophan, is missing, so a read error is likely. CDR3 in DNA: TGTGCCAGCAGCCAAGAACTAGCGGGAGGGTGGAATGAGCAGTTCCTC. Its translation is CASSQELAGGWNEQFL. The chain carries TRBV3-1 and TRBJ2-1, with 13 bases fitting TRBD2. CDR3 size: 16 residues. V was pared by 0 bases and J by 7 bases, with 3 bases of the junction left unmatched. The germline gives CDR1 LGHDT, CDR2 YNNKEL (reference sequence).

This clonotype was seen many times. The rearrangement uses TRBV15 and TRBJ1-3, with 7 positions matching TRBD1. Germline CDR1 LNHNV, CDR2 YYDKDF (reference sequence). The V gene end was trimmed by 4 bases and the J gene end by 2 bases; junction bases not matched to a gene: 14. This CDR3 contains 18 residues. CDR3 nucleotides: TGTGCCACCAGCACCTTCCCACCTAATGACAGGGCTGGAAACACCATATATTTT. Encoded protein: CATSTFPPNDRAGNTIYF.

This clonotype has ten or more counts. V and J are TRBV6-2 or TRBV6-3 and TRBJ1-2, with no clear D. This CDR3 has 13 residues. Germline V gene data show CDR1 as MNHEY and CDR2 as SVGEGT. V was clipped by 7 bases and J by 4 bases, with 13 bases between them. CDR3 sequence (DNA): TGTGCCAGCACCCCCGACAAGAGCTATGGCTACACCTTC. Amino acids: CASTPDKSYGYTF.

This clonotype was counted ten times or more. The chain uses TRBV12-3 or TRBV12-4 and TRBJ2-7; 10 nucleotides line up with TRBD1. This CDR3 region has 17 residues. Trimming cost V 8 bases and J 6 bases; bases outside gene matches: 19. CDR3 sequence (DNA): TGTGCCAGCTCGAACCTTCAGTGGGGACAGGGGTTCCGCGAGCAGTACTTC. Protein product: CASSNLQWGQGFREQYF.

Ten or more counts support this clonotype. The chain carries TRBV5-1 and TRBJ2-1; D not resolved. The V gene's germline CDR1 is SGHRS and CDR2 YFSETQ. Deletions cut 1 base from V and 5 bases from J, with 10 bases between. This CDR3 region has 14 residues. The CDR3 coding sequence is TGCGCCAGCAGCTTGCGTTATGCTAACAATGAGCAGTTCTTC. Its translation: CASSLRYANNEQFF. Looking up the rest from reference TRBV5-1 and TRBJ2-1 gives the full variable domain: KAGVTQTPRYLIKTRGQQVTLSCSPISGHRSVSWYQQTPGQGLQFLFEYFSETQRNKGNFPGRFSGRQFSNSRSEMNVSTLELGDSALYLCASSLRYANNEQFFGPGTRLTVL.

This rearrangement joins TRBV24-1 to TRBJ2-3; 13 nucleotides match TRBD2. CDR1 KGHDR and CDR2 SFDVKD come from the germline V gene. V shed 3 bases, J shed 0 bases, and the junction held 8 bases outside the gene matches. The CDR3 sequence is 19 residues long. The CDR3 spells CATSDPTGTSGTSTDTQYF. The CDR3 nucleotides read TGTGCCACCAGTGATCCAACTGGGACTAGCGGGACTAGCACAGATACGCAGTATTTT.

This clonotype came up many times. The chain employs TRBV2 and TRBJ2-7; D gene unclear. The CDR3 is 10 residues long. The germline V gene encodes CDR1 SNHLY and CDR2 FYNNEI. Trimming removed 2 bases from V and 6 bases from J, with 2 bases in between. CDR3 DNA: TGTGCCAGCAGTGAACTCGAGCAGTACTTC. It codes for CASSELEQYF.

In the case of this clonotype: One base away lies a much larger clone, so this may be a sequencing read error. The chain employs TRBV11-2 and TRBJ2-1, with D possibly TRBD2 on 5 matching bases. The CDR3 extends over 15 amino acids. V lost 1 base, J lost 9 bases, and 16 bases lay in between. The V gene's germline CDR1 is SGHAT and CDR2 FQNNGV. The CDR3 reads CASSLVGSGGCEQFF. The CDR3 DNA is TGTGCCAGCAGCTTAGTCGGAAGTGGCGGGTGTGAGCAGTTCTTC.

There are many counts of this clonotype. The V gene is TRBV18, the J gene TRBJ1-4; D gene unclear. Germline V gives CDR1 KGHSH, CDR2 LQKENI. The CDR3 has 14 residues. V lost 2 bases to trimming and J lost 0 bases, with 4 bases between them. The CDR3 here is CASSPSATNEKLFF. The DNA of the CDR3 is TGTGCCAGCTCACCATCGGCAACTAATGAAAAACTGTTTTTT.

This clonotype was seen many times. The V call is TRBV3-1, the J call TRBJ2-7; D perhaps matches TRBD2 (6 bases). Trimming cost V 1 base and J 2 bases, with 12 bases left between them. The germline CDR1 and CDR2 sequences are LGHDT and YNNKEL (reference sequence). The CDR3 is 15 residues long. This chain's CDR3 is CASSQGRSGAYEQYF. As DNA, the CDR3 is TGTGCCAGCAGCCAAGGGCGTAGCGGCGCCTACGAGCAGTACTTC.

The chain joins TRBV6-5 to TRBJ2-1, with D perhaps being TRBD1 or TRBD2 (5 bases each). The V end was cut by 0 bases, the J end by 5 bases, with 14 bases between. The CDR3 has 16 amino acids. From germline, CDR1 is MNHEY and CDR2 SVGAGI. CDR3 sequence (DNA): TGTGCCAGCAGTTACTCTGGGGGAGTAGGGGACAATGAGCAGTTCTTC. This codes for CASSYSGGVGDNEQFF.

This clonotype appeared many times. This chain uses TRBV18 with TRBJ1-5, with D maybe TRBD1 (5 bases). This CDR3 has 15 residues. Germline V gene sequence: CDR1 KGHSH, CDR2 LQKENI. Trimming removed 5 bases from V and 5 bases from J, with 16 bases in between. CDR3 DNA sequence: TGTGCCAGCTCATCCGGGACCCCCAATCATCAGCCCCAGCATTTT. Translation gives CASSSGTPNHQPQHF.

This clonotype has at least ten counts. V gene TRBV7-3 combines with J gene TRBJ2-1; D is uncertain. The CDR3 consists of 16 residues. CDR1 is SGHTA and CDR2 is FQGTGA in the germline V gene. The V end was cut by 2 bases, the J end by 0 bases, with 11 bases between. CDR3 amino acids: CASSLYRVSSYNEQFF. CDR3 sequence (DNA): TGTGCCAGCAGCTTATATCGGGTTAGCTCCTACAATGAGCAGTTCTTC.

Ten or more counts support this clonotype. The chain recombines TRBV5-1 with TRBJ2-7, with 9 bases that match TRBD1. There are 15 residues in the CDR3. CDR1 is SGHRS, CDR2 YFSETQ, per germline. V was clipped by 3 bases and J by 5 bases; unmatched bases: 9. CDR3 nucleotides: TGCGCCAGCAGCTCCGCCGGGACAGGGTTCCACGAGCAGTACTTC. Translating it yields CASSSAGTGFHEQYF.

This clonotype was seen more than once but under ten times. The chain joins TRBV7-9 to TRBJ2-7; D is perhaps TRBD1 or TRBD2 (7 bases each). From germline, CDR1 is SEHNR and CDR2 FQNEAQ (reference sequence). Trimming stripped 4 bases from V and 2 bases from J, with 12 bases between. The CDR3 runs 14 residues. This CDR3 reads CASSYSGTAYEQYF. The DNA of the CDR3 is TGTGCCAGCAGCTACAGCGGGACAGCCTACGAGCAGTACTTC.

Many counts were recorded for this clonotype. This chain connects TRBV10-1 to TRBJ2-5, with D maybe TRBD1 (6 bases). Trimming took 4 bases from V and 5 from J, leaving 17 bases between them. The germline V gene has CDR1 WNHNN and CDR2 SYGVQD (reference sequence). The CDR3 has 15 amino acids. The DNA for the CDR3 is TGCGCCAGCAGTGTTACAGGGATGCAGTGGGAGACCCAGTACTTC. Amino acids: CASSVTGMQWETQYF.

This clonotype was observed at least ten times. The CDR3 bases are TGTGCCAGCAGCTTAAGCGGGAGGGGGTTCTACGAGCAGTACTTC. Translating it yields CASSLSGRGFYEQYF. The gene calls are TRBV7-6 and TRBJ2-7, with 10 bases matching TRBD2. The CDR3 has 15 residues. CDR1 and CDR2 from the germline V gene are SGHVS and FNYEAQ. Germline trimming cut 2 bases from V and 3 bases from J; bases unmatched to any gene: 4.

This clonotype was observed at least ten times. The rearrangement links TRBV5-1 to TRBJ2-7; 14 bases are a match to TRBD2. The CDR3 loop spans 16 amino acids. The germline gives CDR1 SGHRS, CDR2 YFSETQ. Trimming took 4 bases from V and 2 from J; bases not matched to a gene: 5. The CDR3: CASSVGLAGAAYEQYF. The CDR3 DNA sequence: TGCGCCAGCAGCGTGGGACTAGCGGGAGCTGCCTACGAGCAGTACTTC.

Many counts were recorded for this clonotype. The chain employs TRBV27 and TRBJ2-7; D unclear. There are 14 residues in the CDR3. Germline V gene sequence: CDR1 MNHEY, CDR2 SMNVEV (reference sequence). The V end lost 2 bases, the J end lost 3 bases, and 11 bases lay between the germline ends. CDR3: CASSLTKRLYEQYF. Written as DNA, the CDR3 is TGTGCCAGCAGTTTAACGAAGCGCCTCTACGAGCAGTACTTC.

Remarks on this clonotype: This is likely a read error, given that the CDR3 carries no conserved phenylalanine or tryptophan at its end. The chain employs TRBV6-1 and TRBJ1-3; no firm D call. In germline, CDR1 is MNHNS, CDR2 SASEGT. This CDR3 has 15 amino acids. V lost 5 bases, J lost 0 bases, and 11 bases lay in between. The DNA of the CDR3 is TGTGCCAGCAGTCCCACAGCCAGCTCTGGAAACACCATATATTCT. This gives the protein CASSPTASSGNTIYS.

This chain joins TRBV5-1 and TRBJ2-1; 13 nucleotides match TRBD2. The germline gives CDR1 SGHRS, CDR2 YFSETQ. CDR3 length: 16 residues. Germline trimming cut 4 bases from V and 6 bases from J; bases unmatched to any gene: 7. The DNA of the CDR3 is TGCGCCAGCAGCGGGATACTAGCGGGAGGGCCCAATGAGCAGTTCTTC. Translation: CASSGILAGGPNEQFF.

In this sample, this clonotype turned up many times. The chain carries TRBV7-9 and TRBJ2-1; D is ambiguous. Germline CDR1 reads SEHNR; CDR2 reads FQNEAQ (reference sequence). CDR3 size: 11 residues. Trimming stripped 4 bases from V and 8 bases from J, with 6 bases between. Written as DNA, the CDR3 is TGTGCCAGCAGCTCCATGGATGAGCAGTTCTTC. The encoded protein is CASSSMDEQFF.

This clonotype appeared many times. The J gene is TRBJ2-1, the V gene TRBV6-1; 11 bases agree with TRBD2. V trimming: 5 bases; J trimming: 11 bases; junction bases outside the gene matches: 8. This CDR3 has 14 amino acids. Germline V CDR1 and CDR2: MNHNS, SASEGT. The CDR3 nucleotides read TGTGCCAGCAGTATTAGCGGGAGGGCCAACAAGCAGTTCTTC. Amino acid sequence: CASSISGRANKQFF.

This clonotype was detected a few times. This may stem from a read error, because a much larger clone lies one nucleotide away. This chain connects TRBV28 to TRBJ2-3, with 7 bases fitting TRBD2. The CDR3 length is 15 residues. Germline V lookup: CDR1 MDHEN, CDR2 SYDVKM. The CDR3 loop is CASSLAGVGTDAQYF. The CDR3 bases are TGTGCCAGCAGTTTAGCGGGAGTAGGCACAGATGCGCAGTATTTT. The variable domain in full, with the rest retrieved from reference TRBV28 and TRBJ2-3, is DVKVTQSSRYLVKRTGEKVFLECVQDMDHENMFWYRQDPGLGLRLIYFSYDVKMKEKGDIPEGYSVSREKKERFSLILESASTNQTSMYLCASSLAGVGTDAQYFGPGTRLTVL.

This clonotype was detected ten times or more. The chain carries TRBV11-2 and TRBJ2-7; maybe TRBD2 (6 bases). The germline CDR1 and CDR2 sequences are SGHAT and FQNNGV. The CDR3 totals 16 residues. V was trimmed by 6 bases and J by 4 bases, leaving 22 bases between them. CDR3 residues: CASSRITLALPYEQYF. CDR3 coding DNA: TGTGCCAGCAGTCGAATCACCCTAGCGCTACCGTACGAGCAGTACTTC.

The rearrangement uses TRBV12-5 and TRBJ2-5, with 9 positions matching TRBD1. This CDR3 comprises 15 residues. V shed 4 bases, J shed 4 bases, and the junction held 7 bases outside the gene matches. The germline V gene encodes CDR1 LGHNT and CDR2 FRNRAP. For the CDR3, the DNA is TGTGCTAGTGGTTCTAAGGGGACAGGGAGAGAGACCCAGTACTTC. Translation: CASGSKGTGRETQYF.

The V gene is TRBV4-1, the J gene TRBJ1-5; D not certain. V dropped 0 bases and J dropped 6 bases, with 12 bases sitting between them. The CDR3 has 15 residues. In germline, CDR1 is MGHRA, CDR2 YSYEKL. The CDR3 loop reads CASSQEVADLQPQHF. CDR3 nucleotides: TGCGCCAGCAGCCAAGAGGTGGCGGATCTTCAGCCCCAGCATTTT.

In its sample, this clonotype was seen many times. The rearrangement links TRBV12-3 or TRBV12-4 to TRBJ1-1, with a weak D call TRBD1 (5 bases). V shed 6 bases and J shed 7 bases, with 15 bases lying between them. The CDR3 is made up of 13 amino acids. This CDR3 is CASRERRRGEAFF. CDR3 bases: TGTGCCAGCAGGGAGAGGAGGAGGGGTGAAGCTTTCTTT.

This clonotype showed up many times. J is TRBJ2-7 and V is TRBV6-8; possible D gene TRBD2, 6 bases. V dropped 2 bases and J dropped 2 bases, with 16 bases sitting between them. Looked up from germline, CDR1 is MNHGY and CDR2 is SAAAGT. The CDR3 has 16 residues. CDR3 in amino acids: CASSYPPGRGPYEQYF. CDR3 in DNA: TGTGCCAGCAGTTACCCGCCTGGGCGGGGTCCCTACGAGCAGTACTTC.

In the case of this clonotype: This may be a read error, as it is one base from a much larger clone. CDR3 amino acids: CASSQGTSGRRGEQYF. CDR3 nucleotides: TGTGCCAGCAGTCAAGGGACTAGCGGGAGGAGGGGTGAGCAGTACTTC. The rearrangement joins TRBV7-3 to TRBJ2-4, with 15 positions matching TRBD2. The V gene's germline CDR1 is SGHTA and CDR2 FQGTGA. This CDR3 is 16 amino acids long. The V gene end was trimmed by 6 bases and the J gene end by 13 bases; junction bases not matched to a gene: 13.